The entry that follows covers one T cell receptor (beta chain) sequence. The antigen this receptor binds is unknown. It has no much larger one-base neighbor in the sample; base qualities were not kept. Other DNA variants within this sample encode the same CDR3. These data originate in a study of blood T cell repertoires in COVID-19 (dated by TCRdb to 2020 to 2021). With respect to the entire study: Collaborator samples came from the United States, Italy and Spain and covered acute and convalescent phases of COVID-19. The prospective study material was composed of cDNA or gDNA derived from T cells, B-cell-depleted T cells, or PBMCs. The dataset comprised deeply sampled blood TCRbeta repertoires from subjects exposed to, actively infected with, or recovered from COVID-19. The repertoires were released in a freely available public database meant as a resource for research on the immune response to SARS-CoV-2. The samples were drawn from the first 160 participants of the ongoing ImmuneRACE study and from 1,254 subjects provided by 6 global collaborators. Sample metadata almost always included a de-identified subject ID, COVID-19 status, age in years and sex. Where available, HLA class I and class II types were obtained from metadata supplied by the sample provider rather than from assay-based typing. What the study reported, not specific to this receptor: Clinical and demographic metadata were provided uncurated, with the amount varying by source and participant.

Whole blood was collected in K2EDTA tubes by collaborating institutions according to the institutions' own protocols. For TCRbeta analysis, collaborators shipped samples in one of three forms: frozen whole blood, isolated PBMCs, or DNA extracted from either of those sample types. TCRbeta CDR3 regions were amplified from genomic DNA by means of the immunoSEQ Assay, a bias-controlled multiplex PCR. Per the original workflow: Within the assay, amplification of reference gene primers was used to estimate how many nucleated cells each sample contained. To quantify the absolute abundance of each unique TCRbeta CDR3 rearrangement, sequence reads were collapsed and filtered. For each sample, productive Simpson clonality was calculated as the square root of Simpson's diversity index over productive rearrangements. The clones in this table, taken by TCRdb from immuneACCESS, are in-frame only. Not every clone is retained; where verified, under half of the shortfall comes from an unresolved V gene, and the cause of the rest is unknown. D and trimming were read from the DNA, whereas the V and J calls and clone size are those reported in that table. This sample lists roughly 100,000 clones; around four fifths were detected once. The ten most abundant clones make up around 4.5% of the sample.

From the cysteine up to the phenylalanine, the CDR3 has a length of 14 residues. Of all the DNA, just the CDR3 is kept, 42 bases in frame from base 1. The junction shows trimming of 3 bases on V and 1 base on J, and the gene matches do not reach 2 bases of it. Based on the germline V gene, the CDR1 and CDR2 sequences are KGHSH and LQKENI. The sequence derives from a human donor in a cohort sampled during active COVID-19. The sample taken for sequencing was peripheral blood. This sequence uses TRBV18 and TRBJ1-1; a stretch of 7 junction bases matches TRBD1. The bases are TGTGCCAGCTCACCGACAGGGTCGAACACTGAAGCTTTCTTT. Protein translation: CASSPTGSNTEAFF.